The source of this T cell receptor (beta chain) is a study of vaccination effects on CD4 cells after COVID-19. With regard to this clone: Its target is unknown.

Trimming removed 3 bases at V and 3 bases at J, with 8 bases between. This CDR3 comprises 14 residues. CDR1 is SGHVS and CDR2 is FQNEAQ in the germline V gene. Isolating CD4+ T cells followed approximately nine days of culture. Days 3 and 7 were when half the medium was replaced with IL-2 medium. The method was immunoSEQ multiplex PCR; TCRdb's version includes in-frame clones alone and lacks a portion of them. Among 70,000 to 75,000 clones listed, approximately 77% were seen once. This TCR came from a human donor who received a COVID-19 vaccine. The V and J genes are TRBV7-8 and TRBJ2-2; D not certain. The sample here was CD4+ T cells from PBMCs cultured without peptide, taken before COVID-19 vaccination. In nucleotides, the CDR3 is TGTGCCAGCAGCTTCAACCGGGACACCGGGGAGCTGTTTTTT. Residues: CASSFNRDTGELFF.